The T cell receptor beta chain under discussion was sequenced for a study of regulatory T cells. The PCR used 52 TRBV and 13 TRBJ primers. Assay: immunoSEQ multiplex PCR; the TCRdb copy retains only in-frame clones and omits some. The sample has 30,000 to 40,000 clones, around 89% seen once. Study-level points and caveats: Hydrophobic residues at CDR3 positions 6 and 7 were enriched in conventional CD4+ T cells of CD3G-deficient patients. In patients, unique TRB V-J pairs were restricted and V/J usage skewed, especially in Tregs.

With respect to this clone: Its cognate antigen is unknown.

Every patient with CD3G deficiency had evidence of autoimmunity. At testing, patients were 2 to 39 years old, with reduced naive and increased memory T-cell proportions. Trimming cost V 5 bases and J 4 bases; bases outside gene matches: 15. This CDR3 spans 17 amino acids. CDR1 is MDHEN and CDR2 is SYDVKM in the germline V gene. The receptor comes from a person under 30 with CD3G deficiency. V gene TRBV28 combines with J gene TRBJ2-7, with 9 bases aligning to TRBD2. The sample comprised conventional CD4+ T cells sorted from blood. The DNA for the CDR3 is TGTGCCAGCAGTAGGGGGGATCGGGCTAGCGGGAAATACGAGCAGTACTTC. Translated, it gives CASSRGDRASGKYEQYF.